Each of the 14 T cell receptor beta chains below was sequenced from the same sample in a study of blood T cell repertoires in COVID-19 (dated by TCRdb to 2020 to 2022). The library was generated by the immunoSEQ multiplex PCR assay. The table comes from immuneACCESS by way of TCRdb, which keeps in-frame sequences with V and J called. Part of the clones is missing from these tables; in studies checked, under half for an unresolved V gene and the rest for unknown reasons. This sample is represented by about 210,000 clones; 83% of them were singletons. The ten most abundant clones make up 2.9% of the sample. What was sequenced was peripheral blood. These receptors all come from a man aged 50-59 years with active or convalescent COVID-19.

The rearrangement links TRBV27 to TRBJ2-5, with D perhaps matching TRBD2 (6 bases). V gave up 1 base and J gave up 5 bases, with 11 bases separating them. Germline values: CDR1 MNHEY, CDR2 SMNVEV (reference sequence). The CDR3 sequence is 14 residues long. CDR3 residues: CASSLYGSGETQYF. CDR3 DNA sequence: TGTGCCAGCAGTTTATACGGGAGTGGGGAGACCCAGTACTTC.

This chain joins TRBV30 and TRBJ2-1, with TRBD2 matching over 14 bases. The CDR3 covers 15 residues. Germline loops: CDR1 GTSNPN, CDR2 SVGIG (reference sequence). Trimming at V came to 3 bases and at J to 8 bases, leaving 6 bases not matched to a gene. The CDR3 sequence: CAWRGLAGDMYEQFF. The CDR3 bases are TGTGCCTGGAGGGGACTAGCGGGAGATATGTATGAGCAGTTCTTC.

The chain uses TRBV19 and TRBJ2-7; 7 nucleotides line up with TRBD1. The trim removed 5 bases at V and 2 bases at J, leaving 12 bases unmatched. Germline loops: CDR1 LNHDA, CDR2 SQIVND (reference sequence). The CDR3 extends over 16 amino acids. The CDR3 sequence: CASSPTTGARPYEQYF. The CDR3 DNA follows: TGTGCCAGTAGTCCAACAACAGGGGCGCGCCCCTACGAGCAGTACTTC.

V gene TRBV4-2 combines with J gene TRBJ1-6; D not resolved. The CDR3 sequence is 19 residues long. V was cut by 0 bases and J by 0 bases, with 15 bases left in between. In germline, CDR1 is LGHNA, CDR2 YNFKEQ. CDR3 protein: CASSQEGGRLRSYNSPLHF. In DNA, the CDR3 is TGTGCCAGCAGCCAAGAAGGTGGTAGACTCCGCTCCTATAATTCACCCCTCCACTTT.

V and J are TRBV7-2 and TRBJ1-5; 7 bases are shared with TRBD1. Germline-derived CDR1 and CDR2 are SGHTA and FQGNSA. The CDR3 totals 16 residues. The V and J ends lost 5 bases and 2 bases, in that order; junction bases with no gene match: 9. The CDR3 bases are TGTGCCAGCAGCGTAGTCACAGGGGTCGGCAATCAGCCCCAGCATTTT. As protein: CASSVVTGVGNQPQHF.

The genes are TRBV5-1 and TRBJ2-2; D uncertain. This CDR3 contains 17 residues. The germline V gene has CDR1 SGHRS and CDR2 YFSETQ. The V end lost 0 bases, the J end lost 3 bases, and 15 bases lay between the germline ends. CDR3 sequence (DNA): TGCGCCAGCAGCTTGGGGCCAAACGAGGCCGACACCGGGGAGCTGTTTTTT. This encodes CASSLGPNEADTGELFF.

The chain recombines TRBV11-2 with TRBJ1-1; no reliable D call. This CDR3 is 14 amino acids long. Germline CDR1 and CDR2: SGHAT and FQNNGV. Trimming removed 0 bases at V and 4 bases at J, with 9 bases between. As DNA, the CDR3 is TGTGCCAGCAGCTTAGATCGCAGAGGCACTGAAGCTTTCTTT. This translates into CASSLDRRGTEAFF.

This chain joins TRBV28 and TRBJ2-3; 7 positions match TRBD2. Germline CDR1 MDHEN, CDR2 SYDVKM. Germline trimming cut 6 bases from V and 4 bases from J; bases unmatched to any gene: 7. This CDR3 region has 14 residues. CDR3 residues: CASSIMGGADTQYF. The CDR3 nucleotides read TGTGCCAGCAGCATAATGGGGGGGGCAGATACGCAGTATTTT. The full variable domain, rest sourced from reference TRBV28 and TRBJ2-3, is DVKVTQSSRYLVKRTGEKVFLECVQDMDHENMFWYRQDPGLGLRLIYFSYDVKMKEKGDIPEGYSVSREKKERFSLILESASTNQTSMYLCASSIMGGADTQYFGPGTRLTVL.

This sequence joins TRBV28 and TRBJ2-7, with 7 bases that match TRBD2. CDR1 MDHEN and CDR2 SYDVKM come from the germline V gene. CDR3 length: 16 residues. V was pared by 2 bases and J by 2 bases, with 9 bases of the junction left unmatched. The CDR3 nucleotides are TGTGCCAGCAGTTTACGTTCGATAGCGGGCACCTACGAGCAGTACTTC. It translates to CASSLRSIAGTYEQYF. The variable domain in full, completed from reference TRBV28 and TRBJ2-7, reads DVKVTQSSRYLVKRTGEKVFLECVQDMDHENMFWYRQDPGLGLRLIYFSYDVKMKEKGDIPEGYSVSREKKERFSLILESASTNQTSMYLCASSLRSIAGTYEQYFGPGTRLTVT.

The chain recombines TRBV4-1 with TRBJ1-5, with 8 positions matching TRBD1. The CDR3 is 20 residues long. Germline CDR1 reads MGHRA; CDR2 reads YSYEKL. V was clipped by 2 bases and J by 1 base; unmatched bases: 16. CDR3 residues: CASSQKAPAGGLGSNQPQHF. The CDR3 DNA reads TGCGCCAGCAGCCAAAAGGCGCCGGCAGGGGGCTTGGGAAGCAATCAGCCCCAGCATTTT.

The genes are TRBV24-1 and TRBJ1-1; 9 bases fit TRBD1. Germline trimming cut 7 bases from V and 6 bases from J; bases unmatched to any gene: 8. Germline V gives CDR1 KGHDR, CDR2 SFDVKD. There are 14 residues in the CDR3. This chain's CDR3 is CATSQGQGPPEAFF. In DNA form, the CDR3 reads TGTGCCACCAGCCAGGGACAGGGCCCCCCTGAAGCTTTCTTT.

V gene TRBV13 combines with J gene TRBJ2-7; TRBD2 matches 9 bases. The CDR3 loop spans 18 amino acids. CDR1 is PRHDT, CDR2 FYEKMQ, per germline (reference sequence). V lost 2 bases to trimming and J lost 5 bases; unmatched junction nucleotides: 16. The CDR3 reads CASSLYIRDSGSPHEQYF. The CDR3 DNA reads TGTGCCAGCAGCTTATATATACGTGATAGCGGGAGTCCCCACGAGCAGTACTTC. Using reference TRBV13 and TRBJ2-7 for the parts outside the CDR3, the full variable domain is AAGVIQSPRHLIKEKRETATLKCYPIPRHDTVYWYQQGPGQDPQFLISFYEKMQSDKGSIPDRFSAQQFSDYHSELNMSSLELGDSALYFCASSLYIRDSGSPHEQYFGPGTRLTVT.

The chain is built from TRBV2 and TRBJ1-5; no reliable D call. Trimming cost V 6 bases and J 3 bases, with 6 bases left between them. The CDR3 is 12 amino acids. Germline CDR1 SNHLY, CDR2 FYNNEI. For the CDR3, the DNA is TGTGCCAGCAGGTCGTACAATCAGCCCCAGCATTTT. Amino acid sequence: CASRSYNQPQHF.

This clone was detected once. J is TRBJ2-7 and V is TRBV6-5, with 7 bases fitting TRBD1. This CDR3 has 15 residues. Trimming took 2 bases from V and 4 from J; bases not matched to a gene: 8. Germline CDR1 is MNHEY and CDR2 is SVGAGI. The CDR3 coding sequence is TGTGCCAGCAGTTACGCTACAGGGGTTATGTACGAGCAGTACTTC. Translating it yields CASSYATGVMYEQYF.